These T cell receptor beta chains were read from a single sample in a study of cytomegalovirus exposure and HLA in healthy donors. Libraries were prepared by immunoSEQ multiplex PCR; TCRdb keeps only in-frame clonotypes and omits some of them. The sample has 150,000 or so clones, more than 8% seen once. What was sequenced was PBMCs. The receptors originated from a man aged 50-59 years in good health and CMV-seronegative. Both conserved end residues are part of each CDR3. Each record gives: V gene, clone size, J gene, D gene, CDR3 DNA, CDR3 protein. The D gene is left open where the match is weak. Some rows have no size entry. The others give once, few or many, or a class for an expanded clone.

>TRBV2|few|TRBJ2-1|TRBD2
TGTGCCAGCAGCGAACTAGCGGTCAGCTCCTACAATGAGCAGTTCTTC
CASSELAVSSYNEQFF
>TRBV5-6|few|TRBJ2-5|TRBD2
TGTGCCAGCAGCTTGGAGGGAGAAGCGGGGGGGCGAGAGACCCAGTACTTC
CASSLEGEAGGRETQYF
>TRBV18|few|TRBJ1-4|TRBD1
TGTGCCAGCTCGCCGGACAGGGGGAATGAAAAACTGTTTTTT
CASSPDRGNEKLFF
>TRBV5-1|-|TRBJ2-2|TRBD1
TGCGCCAGCAGCTTGCGGGGGACAGGCCTCGACACCGGGGAGCTGTTTTTT
CASSLRGTGLDTGELFF
>TRBV30|-|TRBJ2-1|TRBD1
TGTGCCAACACTCACGGGACAGTTGTGGATGAGCAGTTCTTC
CANTHGTVVDEQFF
>TRBV6-5|few|TRBJ2-1|TRBD2
TGTGCCAGCAGGGCACCGGGACTAGCGGGAGGGGAGTTCTTC
CASRAPGLAGGEFF
>TRBV5-4|-|TRBJ2-3|TRBD2
TGTGCCAGCAGCCCTCGGACTAGCGGGTACACAGATACGCAGTATTTT
CASSPRTSGYTDTQYF
>TRBV11-3|-|TRBJ1-2|-
TGTGCCAGCAGCTTAGATCGGGGGTACGGCTACACCTTC
CASSLDRGYGYTF
>TRBV13|few|TRBJ1-6|-
TGTGCCAGCGCAATATCGACAGGCCGTCTTGGTTCACCCCTCCACTTT
CASAISTGRLGSPLHF
>TRBV5-1|-|TRBJ1-1|-
TGCGCCAGCAGCAGGGAGATGAACACTGAAGCTTTCTTT
CASSREMNTEAFF
>TRBV19|-|TRBJ1-1|-
TGTGCCAGTAGTATAGTCGGCAATCGGGTTGAAGCTTTCTTT
CASSIVGNRVEAFF
>TRBV5-5|few|TRBJ2-5|TRBD1
TGTGCCAGCAGCTCCGGATTCGACAGGGACCAAGAGACCCAGTACTTC
CASSSGFDRDQETQYF
>TRBV5-1|few|TRBJ2-7|TRBD1
TGCGCCAGCGGGTCACAGCTGGGGACAGGGCGCTACGAGCAGTACTTC
CASGSQLGTGRYEQYF
>TRBV28|-|TRBJ2-7|TRBD1
TGTGCCAGCAGTTCACCCGGGACAGTCGGACGGGACGAGCAGTACTTC
CASSSPGTVGRDEQYF
>TRBV5-6|-|TRBJ1-2|TRBD1
TGTGCCAGCAGCTCCACGACAGGGTGGAAGGGCTACACCTTC
CASSSTTGWKGYTF
>TRBV5-1|few|TRBJ2-7|TRBD2
TGCGCCAGCAGCTTGGCTGGCGGGAGTTTGAACTACGAGCAGTACTTC
CASSLAGGSLNYEQYF
>TRBV27|few|TRBJ1-5|TRBD1
TGTGCCAGCAGTCCGGGGGGCAGGGGGCGCGAAAGTCAGCCCCAGCATTTT
CASSPGGRGRESQPQHF
>TRBV18|-|TRBJ2-3|-
TGTGCCAGCTCCCAGACAGCTGATACGCAGTATTTT
CASSQTADTQYF
>TRBV19|-|TRBJ1-2|TRBD1
TGTGCCAGTAGTAACTCCGGACAGGGGGGTACCTATGGCTACACCTTC
CASSNSGQGGTYGYTF
>TRBV25-1|-|TRBJ1-3|-
TGTGCCAGCAGTGTCCCATCTGGAAACACCATATATTTT
CASSVPSGNTIYF
>TRBV5-1|-|TRBJ2-1|TRBD1
TGCGCCAGCAGCCTGACAGGGGGCTACAATGAGCAGTTCTTC
CASSLTGGYNEQFF
>TRBV18|-|TRBJ1-1|-
TGTGCCGCGGGACCGCAGGGTGGAACTGAAGCTTTCTTT
CAAGPQGGTEAFF
>TRBV19|few|TRBJ1-3|-
TGTGCCAGTAGTAATAACAGAGGAAACACCATATATTTT
CASSNNRGNTIYF
>TRBV29-1|-|TRBJ2-1|TRBD1
TGCAGCGTCCTGGGACAGGGCAGTAGCGATGAGCAGTTCTTC
CSVLGQGSSDEQFF